This is a list of T cell receptor beta chains from one sample in a study of T-cell memory formation after mild COVID-19. Each CDR3 protein gets one entry after TCRdb re-called the 5' RACE reads with MiXCR. The sample includes under 250,000 distinct CDR3 sequences, roughly 15% seen only once; the top ten take 2% to 2.5%. Sample: PBMCs or a T cell subset sorted from them (not recorded which). These receptors were obtained from an adult woman who had mild COVID-19 (a few samples of this study predate the infection). Cell type and time point are not known. Both conserved end residues are part of each CDR3. Fields, in order: V gene, D gene, clone size, J gene, CDR3 protein, CDR3 DNA. A D gene is named only where the DNA matches it firmly. Where a row states a size, it is once, few, many or the class of an expanded clone; other rows omit it.

TRBV4-3,NA,few,TRBJ2-7,CASSQEAQVSYEQYF,TGCGCCAGCAGCCAAGAAGCCCAGGTCTCCTACGAGCAGTACTTC
TRBV3-1,NA,few,TRBJ2-1,CASSQDGGQTWNEQFF,TGTGCCAGCAGCCAAGATGGGGGTCAAACTTGGAATGAGCAGTTCTTC
TRBV20-1,TRBD2,many,TRBJ2-3,CSVRSGRDTQYF,TGCAGTGTCCGTAGCGGGAGGGATACGCAGTATTTT
TRBV7-9,NA,many,TRBJ2-1,CASSTSSSYNEQFF,TGTGCCAGCAGTACTTCTAGCTCCTACAATGAGCAGTTCTTC
TRBV24-1,TRBD2,few,TRBJ2-3,CATSDYAGTSGTDTQYF,TGTGCCACCAGTGACTATGCCGGGACTAGCGGCACAGATACGCAGTATTTT
TRBV5-1,NA,NA,TRBJ1-1,CASSPGTNLNTEAFF,TGCGCCAGCAGCCCCGGGACAAATCTGAACACTGAAGCTTTCTTT
TRBV5-1,TRBD1,NA,TRBJ1-2,CASSLARTGPNYGYTF,TGCGCCAGCAGCTTGGCCCGGACAGGGCCGAACTATGGCTACACCTTC
TRBV30,NA,NA,TRBJ2-6,CAWSVYRGGGANVLTF,TGTGCCTGGAGTGTCTACAGGGGAGGTGGGGCCAACGTCCTGACTTTC
TRBV30,TRBD1,NA,TRBJ2-7,CAWAGTGFYEQYF,TGTGCCTGGGCCGGGACAGGATTCTACGAGCAGTACTTC
TRBV4-1,TRBD1,NA,TRBJ2-7,CASSLFATGAYEQYF,TGCGCCAGCAGCCTATTCGCGACAGGGGCCTACGAGCAGTACTTC
TRBV15,NA,few,TRBJ1-6,CATSRDQGSSPLHF,TGTGCCACCAGCAGAGATCAGGGGAGCTCACCCCTCCACTTT
TRBV7-2,TRBD2,NA,TRBJ2-3,CASSLGPIASGGDTQYF,TGTGCCAGCAGCTTAGGACCTATAGCATCCGGGGGGGATACGCAGTATTTT
TRBV5-1,TRBD1,few,TRBJ1-6,CASSLIRQGYNSPLHF,TGCGCCAGCAGCTTGATCCGACAGGGCTATAATTCACCCCTCCACTTT
TRBV27,NA,few,TRBJ2-7,CASSSYRDYEQYF,TGTGCCAGCAGTTCTTACAGGGACTACGAGCAGTACTTC
TRBV7-2,NA,few,TRBJ2-2,CASSLAPRAGELFF,TGTGCCAGCAGCTTAGCTCCTAGGGCCGGGGAGCTGTTTTTT
TRBV4-1,TRBD2,NA,TRBJ2-7,CASSQVGLAGAYEQYF,TGCGCCAGCAGCCAAGTGGGGCTAGCGGGGGCCTACGAGCAGTACTTC
TRBV5-1,NA,few,TRBJ1-1,CASTRNLQGGTEAFF,TGCGCCAGCACTCGAAATCTACAGGGAGGGACTGAAGCTTTCTTT
TRBV27,TRBD1,NA,TRBJ2-5,CASSQNAGTGGWETQYF,TGTGCCAGCAGTCAAAATGCCGGGACAGGGGGCTGGGAGACCCAGTACTTC
TRBV5-1,NA,NA,TRBJ1-4,CASSFGRVNEKLFF,TGCGCCAGCAGCTTTGGAAGGGTTAATGAAAAACTGTTTTTT
TRBV6-2/TRBV6-3,NA,NA,TRBJ2-3,CASSYSNNGVSSTDTQYF,TGTGCCAGCAGTTACTCGAATAACGGGGTCAGTAGCACAGATACGCAGTATTTT
TRBV12-3/TRBV12-4,NA,few,TRBJ2-3,CASSLGWTDTQYF,TGTGCCAGCAGTTTAGGTTGGACAGATACGCAGTATTTT
TRBV7-2,TRBD2,NA,TRBJ2-7,CASSPWKETSGSYEQYF,TGTGCCAGCAGCCCATGGAAGGAGACTAGCGGGAGCTACGAGCAGTACTTC
TRBV5-5,NA,NA,TRBJ2-3,CASSGDDWGTDTQYF,TGTGCCAGCAGCGGGGATGATTGGGGCACAGATACGCAGTATTTT
TRBV7-2,NA,few,TRBJ2-3,CASSFRRGGRIRGSGTDTQYF,TGTGCCAGCAGCTTCCGTCGGGGCGGGAGAATTAGGGGGTCGGGCACAGATACGCAGTATTTT
TRBV7-2,NA,NA,TRBJ1-1,CASSSPSGQSLGTEAFF,TGTGCCAGCAGCTCGCCGTCTGGACAGTCGCTTGGCACTGAAGCTTTCTTT
TRBV7-6,TRBD2,many,TRBJ2-1,CASSPRTSGGNEQFF,TGTGCCAGCAGCCCCAGGACTAGCGGGGGGAATGAGCAGTTCTTC
TRBV27,NA,few,TRBJ1-4,CASTRKATNEKLFF,TGTGCCAGCACCCGAAAAGCAACTAATGAAAAACTGTTTTTT
TRBV12-3/TRBV12-4,TRBD1,NA,TRBJ2-7,CASSFTRDRAYEQYF,TGTGCCAGCAGTTTCACCCGGGACAGAGCCTACGAGCAGTACTTC
TRBV10-3,TRBD1,many,TRBJ2-7,CAISESAKDREFISSYEQYF,TGTGCCATCAGTGAGTCGGCTAAGGACAGGGAATTTATCTCCTCCTACGAGCAGTACTTC
TRBV29-1,NA,many,TRBJ2-3,CSVQTGLLGTDTQYF,TGCAGCGTTCAGACAGGCCTTCTGGGCACAGATACGCAGTATTTT
TRBV3-1,NA,many,TRBJ1-1,CASSQGTANTEAFF,TGTGCCAGCAGCCAAGGGACAGCTAACACTGAAGCTTTCTTT
TRBV5-4,TRBD2,many,TRBJ2-3,CASSLELAGTDTQYF,TGTGCCAGCAGCTTGGAACTAGCGGGAACAGATACGCAGTATTTT
TRBV5-8,TRBD2,few,TRBJ2-1,CASSRGGISYNEQFF,TGTGCCAGCAGCCGCGGGGGGATCTCCTACAATGAGCAGTTCTTC
TRBV18,NA,NA,TRBJ2-5,CASLRHTQETQYF,TGTGCCAGCCTTAGACACACTCAAGAGACCCAGTACTTC
TRBV9,TRBD1,few,TRBJ1-2,CASSLRTGSTNYGYTF,TGTGCCAGCAGCTTGCGGACAGGAAGTACTAACTATGGCTACACCTTC
TRBV12-3/TRBV12-4,TRBD1,NA,TRBJ1-5,CASSPRQGEHQPQHF,TGTGCCAGCAGCCCCCGACAGGGTGAGCATCAGCCCCAGCATTTT
TRBV12-3/TRBV12-4,TRBD1,few,TRBJ1-6,CASSEQQGARHSPLHF,TGTGCCAGCAGTGAGCAACAGGGGGCGCGTCATTCACCCCTCCACTTT
TRBV12-5,NA,few,TRBJ2-1,CASAPMGRGPYNEQFF,TGTGCTAGTGCCCCCATGGGCCGAGGGCCGTACAATGAGCAGTTCTTC
TRBV9,NA,few,TRBJ1-2,CASSVDHRVGGYTF,TGTGCCAGCAGCGTAGACCACAGGGTCGGCGGCTACACCTTC
TRBV7-3,NA,few,TRBJ1-1,CASSPKAGSFTEAFF,TGTGCCAGCAGCCCCAAAGCAGGATCTTTCACTGAAGCTTTCTTT